This record covers a single T cell receptor (beta chain). From germline, CDR1 is SGHAT and CDR2 FQNNGV. The trim removed 7 bases at V and 1 base at J, leaving 7 bases unmatched. The CDR3 totals 15 residues. The data are from a study of blood T cell repertoires in COVID-19. Overall study context: Acute and convalescent COVID-19 samples came from the United States, Italy and Spain.

The Seattle site enrolled patients during active infection and followed them longitudinally. Original processing notes: Estimated nucleated cell counts came from reference gene primer amplification. Profiling relied on immunoSEQ multiplex PCR, and the TCRdb table lists in-frame clones only, not all of them. The V and J calls and the clone size are those of that table, but D and trimming were determined from the DNA. The sample carries tens of thousands of clones, 76% recorded once. The chain employs TRBV11-2 and TRBJ2-5; 9 bases line up with TRBD2. The sequencing input was peripheral blood. The source of this sequence is a man between 60 and 70 years old with COVID-19, enrolled during active disease. In DNA form, the CDR3 reads TGTGCCAGCACCCAGAGCGGGGGGCTCCAAGAGACCCAGTACTTC. Translating gives CASTQSGGLQETQYF.